Following are 32 T cell receptor beta chains from one sample sequenced in a study of blood T cell repertoires in COVID-19. This table comes from immunoSEQ multiplex PCR, and its TCRdb copy is limited to in-frame clones, with some not included. The sample records over 130,000 clones, around 81% being singletons. Sequenced material: peripheral blood. These receptors were obtained from a woman aged 60 to 75 with acute or convalescent COVID-19.

The chain recombines TRBV13 with TRBJ2-7; D gene unclear. The ends were cut back, 1 base at V and 7 bases at J, with 11 bases in the middle. In germline, CDR1 is PRHDT, CDR2 FYEKMQ (reference sequence). The CDR3 length is 13 residues. This chain's CDR3 is CASSLDSMSEQYF. The DNA for the CDR3 is TGTGCCAGCAGCTTAGACTCAATGAGTGAGCAGTACTTC.

The gene calls are TRBV19 and TRBJ1-5; D remains ambiguous. Trimming removed 0 bases at V and 6 bases at J, with 9 bases between. The CDR3 spans 14 residues. Germline V gives CDR1 LNHDA, CDR2 SQIVND (reference sequence). CDR3 nucleotide sequence: TGTGCCAGTAGTATAGATACTCGAGGTCAGCCCCAGCATTTT. Translation: CASSIDTRGQPQHF.

This clone was seen only a few times. The chain joins TRBV28 to TRBJ2-4, with 10 bases aligning to TRBD1. This CDR3 is built from 15 residues. The V gene end was trimmed by 5 bases and the J gene end by 2 bases; junction bases not matched to a gene: 3. The germline gives CDR1 MDHEN, CDR2 SYDVKM. CDR3 region: CASSTDRGTKNIQYF. CDR3 DNA: TGTGCCAGCAGTACGGACAGGGGGACCAAAAACATTCAGTACTTC.

The chain has TRBV6-6 and TRBJ2-1; no clear D. CDR1 is MNHNY and CDR2 is SVGAGI in the germline V gene (reference sequence). This CDR3 comprises 15 residues. The V and J ends lost 0 bases and 6 bases respectively, with 12 bases between them. The CDR3 DNA reads as TGTGCCAGCAGTTACTCGACTCCCGTATTCAATGAGCAGTTCTTC. It is translated as CASSYSTPVFNEQFF.

In this sample, this clone turned up many times. The chain combines TRBV6-1 with TRBJ2-5; 10 positions match TRBD2. The ends lost 3 bases at V and 1 base at J; junction bases unmatched: 14. This CDR3 has 19 residues. Germline lookup yields CDR1 MNHNS and CDR2 SASEGT. The CDR3 here is CASSDTGTSAFRFQETQYF. CDR3 bases: TGTGCCAGCAGTGATACCGGGACTAGCGCCTTCAGGTTCCAAGAGACCCAGTACTTC.

This rearrangement joins TRBV5-1 to TRBJ2-1, with 7 bases that match TRBD2. The germline V gene encodes CDR1 SGHRS and CDR2 YFSETQ. The CDR3 has 14 amino acids. V shed 4 bases, J shed 8 bases, and the junction held 9 bases outside the gene matches. The CDR3 is CASSEGLSRDEQFF. CDR3 DNA sequence: TGCGCCAGCAGCGAGGGACTATCTCGCGATGAGCAGTTCTTC.

This sequence joins TRBV7-8 and TRBJ2-2; 10 bases line up with TRBD1. With V trimmed by 4 bases and J by 6 bases, 5 bases remained unmatched. CDR1 is SGHVS and CDR2 is FQNEAQ in the germline V gene. The CDR3 is 15 residues long. For the CDR3, the DNA is TGTGCCAGCAGCTCGGACAGGGGGGTCCCCGGGGAGCTGTTTTTT. Translating it yields CASSSDRGVPGELFF. The full variable domain, in which reference TRBV7-8 and TRBJ2-2 provide the parts outside the CDR3, is GAGVSQSPRYKVAKRGQDVALRCDPISGHVSLFWYQQALGQGPEFLTYFQNEAQLDKSGLPSDRFFAERPEGSVSTLKIQRTQQEDSAVYLCASSSDRGVPGELFFGEGSRLTVL.

This chain uses TRBV4-1 with TRBJ2-5; TRBD2 aligns across 14 bases. The length of the CDR3 is 16 residues. Trimming cost V 5 bases and J 4 bases; bases outside gene matches: 6. Germline CDR1 MGHRA, CDR2 YSYEKL. The CDR3: CASSWGLAGVGETQYF. The CDR3 nucleotides read TGCGCCAGCAGCTGGGGACTAGCGGGAGTTGGAGAGACCCAGTACTTC.

V is TRBV19 and J is TRBJ1-5; D gene uncertain. The CDR3 covers 14 residues. Germline V lookup: CDR1 LNHDA, CDR2 SQIVND (reference sequence). Trimming removed 5 bases at V and 6 bases at J, with 14 bases between. In nucleotides, the CDR3 is TGTGCCAGTAGTGTTAACCCAGGCCGTCAGCCCCAGCATTTT. It yields the protein CASSVNPGRQPQHF.

The chain joins TRBV28 to TRBJ2-1, with 7 bases fitting TRBD2. CDR1 is MDHEN and CDR2 is SYDVKM in the germline V gene. The J segment lost 4 bases and the V segment lost 2 bases, leaving 5 bases of the junction unmatched. The CDR3 is 15 residues long. CDR3 nucleotide sequence: TGTGCCAGCAGTTTAGCGGGAGTAGTATACAATGAGCAGTTCTTC. Protein sequence: CASSLAGVVYNEQFF.

The gene calls are TRBV28 and TRBJ2-7; 8 bases fit TRBD2. V lost 2 bases, J lost 5 bases, and 8 bases stayed unmatched. The CDR3 extends over 15 amino acids. Germline V lookup: CDR1 MDHEN, CDR2 SYDVKM. In nucleotides, the CDR3 is TGTGCCAGCAGTTTAGGGGGGACTAGTATCCACGAGCAGTACTTC. Its translation: CASSLGGTSIHEQYF.

In nucleotides, the CDR3 is TGTGCCAGCAGCTTGTCGAGACTAGCCCCTCTCTCCTACAATGAGCAGTTCTTC. Translation gives CASSLSRLAPLSYNEQFF. The rearrangement uses TRBV11-2 and TRBJ2-1, with 7 bases fitting TRBD2. The V segment lost 3 bases and the J segment 0 bases; nucleotides outside the gene matches: 11. Germline CDR1 and CDR2: SGHAT and FQNNGV. The CDR3 loop spans 18 amino acids.

This sequence joins TRBV7-9 and TRBJ1-2; weak D call: TRBD1 (5 bases). The ends were cut back, 3 bases at V and 7 bases at J, with 12 bases in the middle. The CDR3 spans 13 residues. CDR1 is SEHNR and CDR2 is FQNEAQ in the germline V gene (reference sequence). CDR3 residues: CASSFKGRGGYTF. For the CDR3, the DNA is TGTGCCAGCAGCTTTAAGGGAAGGGGTGGCTACACCTTC.

The chain links TRBV12-3 or TRBV12-4 to TRBJ1-5, with 7 bases that match TRBD1. V lost 6 bases and J lost 6; bases outside the gene matches: 5. This CDR3 region has 13 residues. The CDR3 nucleotides read TGTGCCAGCAGCAGGGGGAATGTTCAGCCCCAGCATTTT. Translated: CASSRGNVQPQHF.

The V call is TRBV24-1, the J call TRBJ1-4; 8 bases align to TRBD1. V shed 5 bases and J 0 bases; nucleotides not matched to a gene: 7. Germline V lookup: CDR1 KGHDR, CDR2 SFDVKD. CDR3 length: 17 amino acids. The CDR3: CATSAGQGGATNEKLFF. The CDR3, as DNA: TGTGCCACCAGTGCCGGACAGGGAGGGGCAACTAATGAAAAACTGTTTTTT.

The chain links TRBV29-1 to TRBJ2-1; tentative D call: TRBD2 (6 bases). This CDR3 has 11 residues. Germline lookup yields CDR1 SQVTM and CDR2 ANQGSEA. Trimming shortened V by 4 bases and J by 8 bases, and 9 bases separated the two germline ends. CDR3 loop: CSVVGGDEQFF. The CDR3 DNA reads TGCAGCGTTGTGGGGGGTGATGAGCAGTTCTTC.

V is TRBV11-3 and J is TRBJ2-7; possibly TRBD2 for D (6 bases). Trimming removed 0 bases from V and 5 bases from J, with 14 bases in between. Germline V gives CDR1 SGHNT, CDR2 YENEEA. The CDR3 is 15 residues long. The CDR3 here is CASSLDPGLLNEQYF. Here the CDR3 DNA reads TGTGCCAGCAGCTTAGATCCGGGACTTTTAAACGAGCAGTACTTC. The variable domain in full, with the rest retrieved from reference TRBV11-3 and TRBJ2-7, is EAGVVQSPRYKIIEKKQPVAFWCNPISGHNTLYWYLQNLGQGPELLIRYENEEAVDDSQLPKDRFSAERLKGVDSTLKIQPAELGDSAVYLCASSLDPGLLNEQYFGPGTRLTVT.

This clone has at least ten counts. The chain uses TRBV28 and TRBJ2-7, with D perhaps TRBD1 (5 bases). Germline V gene sequence: CDR1 MDHEN, CDR2 SYDVKM. Trimming removed 2 bases at V and 0 bases at J, with 14 bases between. This CDR3 region has 16 residues. In DNA form, the CDR3 reads TGTGCCAGCAGTTTAAGTGAGACAGCTCCCTCCTACGAGCAGTACTTC. This sequence encodes CASSLSETAPSYEQYF.

This chain joins TRBV7-2 and TRBJ2-4, with D uncertain. The CDR3 runs to 14 residues. V lost 3 bases and J lost 10, with 16 bases in between. From germline, CDR1 is SGHTA and CDR2 FQGNSA. CDR3 sequence (DNA): TGTGCCAGCAGCTTCTCCCAAGGAGACCAGATTCAGTACTTC. Translated: CASSFSQGDQIQYF.

This chain connects TRBV19 to TRBJ1-5, with a possible D match to TRBD1 (6 bases). Germline loops: CDR1 LNHDA, CDR2 SQIVND (reference sequence). The CDR3 extends over 16 amino acids. Trimming took off 4 bases at V and 3 bases at J, with 16 bases between the two ends. This CDR3 is CASSTGRQVINQPQHF. CDR3 in DNA: TGTGCCAGTAGTACTGGACGACAGGTGATCAATCAGCCCCAGCATTTT.

The gene calls are TRBV7-6 and TRBJ2-1; TRBD2 matches 12 bases. V gave up 5 bases and J gave up 4 bases; unmatched junction bases: 3. Per germline, CDR1 SGHVS and CDR2 FNYEAQ. CDR3 length: 15 amino acids. CDR3 sequence reads: CASSPLAGGYNEQFF. As DNA, the CDR3 is TGTGCCAGCAGCCCGCTAGCGGGAGGGTACAATGAGCAGTTCTTC. Complete variable domain (other parts from reference TRBV7-6 and TRBJ2-1): GAGVSQSPRYKVTKRGQDVALRCDPISGHVSLYWYRQALGQGPEFLTYFNYEAQQDKSGLPNDRFSAERPEGSISTLTIQRTEQRDSAMYRCASSPLAGGYNEQFFGPGTRLTVL.

This chain joins TRBV4-3 and TRBJ1-1; the D gene is possibly TRBD1 (6 bases). The CDR3 is 13 residues long. Germline V gives CDR1 LGHNA, CDR2 YSLEER. With 2 bases removed from V and 4 bases from J, the gap between germline ends came to 8 bases. The chain's CDR3 is CASSQYRVTEAFF. The CDR3 region has the DNA TGCGCCAGCAGCCAATACAGGGTCACTGAAGCTTTCTTT.

This chain uses TRBV29-1 with TRBJ2-1; TRBD2 aligns across 9 bases. Germline CDR1 reads SQVTM; CDR2 reads ANQGSEA. The CDR3 has 13 amino acids. J lost 5 bases, V lost 4 bases, and 3 bases had no gene match. The CDR3 nucleotides read TGCAGCGTTGGACTAGCGGCCCACAATGAGCAGTTCTTC. It encodes CSVGLAAHNEQFF.

This clone has a handful of counts. This chain links TRBV2 with TRBJ2-7; 9 nucleotides align to TRBD1. Trimming cost V 8 bases and J 2 bases; bases outside gene matches: 1. Germline CDR1 reads SNHLY; CDR2 reads FYNNEI. This CDR3 region has 12 residues. In nucleotides, the CDR3 is TGTGCCAGCGGACAGGGGCCCTACGAGCAGTACTTC. Encoded protein: CASGQGPYEQYF.

This chain joins TRBV6-5 and TRBJ1-5; D perhaps matches TRBD1 (6 bases). CDR3 size: 13 residues. Germline CDR1 reads MNHEY; CDR2 reads SVGAGI. The V end was cut by 8 bases, the J end by 1 base, with 9 bases between. The CDR3 loop is CASGRGSNQPQHF. DNA for the CDR3: TGTGCCAGCGGCAGGGGAAGCAATCAGCCCCAGCATTTT.

This clone was counted a single time. The rearrangement uses TRBV4-2 and TRBJ1-6, with TRBD1 matching 8 bases. CDR3 length: 16 amino acids. Germline V gene sequence: CDR1 LGHNA, CDR2 YNFKEQ. The junction had 7 bases not matched to a gene; V was cut back by 1 base and J by 8 bases. CDR3 amino acids: CASSQGETGGYSPLHF. DNA of the CDR3: TGTGCCAGCAGCCAAGGGGAAACAGGGGGTTATTCACCCCTCCACTTT.

V is TRBV2 and J is TRBJ2-4; 7 bases fit TRBD1. The CDR3 has 16 residues. Per the germline V gene, CDR1 is SNHLY and CDR2 is FYNNEI. The J segment lost 6 bases and the V segment lost 6 bases, leaving 14 bases of the junction unmatched. The CDR3 region is CASSLTPGPGGNIQYF. The DNA for the CDR3 is TGTGCCAGCAGCTTGACACCGGGACCAGGGGGAAACATTCAGTACTTC.

The chain joins TRBV6-5 to TRBJ1-4; TRBD1 matches at 7 bases. CDR3 length equals 14 residues. The J segment lost 7 bases and the V segment lost 7 bases, leaving 9 bases of the junction unmatched. Germline values: CDR1 MNHEY, CDR2 SVGAGI. The CDR3 protein is CASMRQGGGEKLFF. The DNA for the CDR3 is TGTGCCAGCATGCGACAGGGAGGTGGTGAAAAACTGTTTTTT.

The chain's CDR3 is CASSLNRGSGLAGETQYF. The CDR3 DNA sequence: TGTGCCAGCAGCTTAAATCGGGGTTCGGGACTAGCGGGAGAAACCCAGTACTTC. The V gene is TRBV7-3, the J gene TRBJ2-5; 14 bases align to TRBD2. V was clipped by 1 base and J by 8 bases; unmatched bases: 12. CDR3 length: 18 residues. Germline lookup yields CDR1 SGHTA and CDR2 FQGTGA.

This chain's CDR3 is CSVGRSDTEAFF. Written as DNA, the CDR3 is TGCAGCGTTGGTAGGAGCGACACTGAAGCTTTCTTT. The rearrangement links TRBV29-1 to TRBJ1-1; D unresolved. The CDR3 totals 12 residues. V was pared by 4 bases and J by 3 bases, with 9 bases between. Germline V gene data show CDR1 as SQVTM and CDR2 as ANQGSEA.

The chain has TRBV9 and TRBJ2-7; D may be TRBD2 (6 bases). Germline CDR1 SGDLS, CDR2 YYNGEE. V lost 4 bases to trimming and J lost 0 bases, with 14 bases between them. The CDR3 is 15 amino acids. The CDR3 region has the DNA TGTGCCAGCAGCCTTTCGGGAGCGCCCTCCTACGAGCAGTACTTC. The encoded protein is CASSLSGAPSYEQYF.

The chain uses TRBV14 and TRBJ2-2; D uncertain. V shed 4 bases and J shed 7 bases, with 7 bases lying between them. Germline V gene lookup returns CDR1 SGHDN and CDR2 FVKESK. CDR3 length equals 12 residues. In DNA, the CDR3 is TGTGCCAGCAGCCTAGTAATCGGGGAGCTGTTTTTT. This translates into CASSLVIGELFF.